This T cell receptor (beta chain) originates from a study of T cells in Graves' hyperthyroidism and ophthalmopathy. The study, taken as a whole, reports: Using 13 V-J features, a model discriminated ophthalmopathy from stable hyperthyroidism.

PBMCs were collected from a 10 ml volume of fresh peripheral blood. This clonotype appeared many times. Its antigen is unidentified. J lost 8 bases, V lost 6 bases, and 11 bases had no gene match. This CDR3 has 15 residues. Template material for amplifying TCR beta CDR3 regions consisted of RNA transcripts. The TCR CDR3 first-round RT-PCR relied on the HTBI primer set. Each CDR3 protein gets one entry after TCRdb re-called the multiplex PCR reads with MiXCR. The table lists roughly 550,000 distinct CDR3 sequences, 15% to 20% of them singletons. The sample comprised blood. The receptor was isolated from a woman in her thirties with Graves' ophthalmopathy. V usage is TRBV12-3 or TRBV12-4 and J usage is TRBJ2-1, with 9 positions matching TRBD2. The CDR3 reads CASSAGGGRGDEQFF. CDR3 nucleotide sequence: TGTGCCAGCAGCGCGGGGGGGGGGCGGGGGGATGAGCAGTTCTTC.